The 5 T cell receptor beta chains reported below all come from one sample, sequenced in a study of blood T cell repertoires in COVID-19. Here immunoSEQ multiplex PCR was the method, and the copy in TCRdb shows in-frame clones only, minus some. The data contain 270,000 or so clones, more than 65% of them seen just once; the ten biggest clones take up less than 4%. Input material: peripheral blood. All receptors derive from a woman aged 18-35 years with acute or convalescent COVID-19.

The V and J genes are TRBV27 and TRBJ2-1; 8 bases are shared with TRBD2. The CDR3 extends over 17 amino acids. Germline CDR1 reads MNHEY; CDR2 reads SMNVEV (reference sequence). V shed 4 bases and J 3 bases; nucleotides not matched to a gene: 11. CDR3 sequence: CASSSPDLAGGYNEQFF. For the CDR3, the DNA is TGTGCCAGCAGTTCTCCGGACCTGGCGGGAGGCTACAATGAGCAGTTCTTC.

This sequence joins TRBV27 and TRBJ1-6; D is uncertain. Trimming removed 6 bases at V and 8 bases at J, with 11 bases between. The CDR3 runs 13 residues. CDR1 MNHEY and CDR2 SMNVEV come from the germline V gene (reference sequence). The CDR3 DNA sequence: TGTGCCAGCAGACAGCTATTCTATTCACCCCTCCACTTT. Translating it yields CASRQLFYSPLHF.

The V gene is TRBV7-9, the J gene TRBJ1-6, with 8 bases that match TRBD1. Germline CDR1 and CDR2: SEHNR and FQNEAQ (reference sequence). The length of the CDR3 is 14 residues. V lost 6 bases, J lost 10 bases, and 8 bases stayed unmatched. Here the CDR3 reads CASSRTGGASPLHF. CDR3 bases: TGTGCCAGCAGTAGAACAGGGGGGGCCTCACCCCTCCACTTT.

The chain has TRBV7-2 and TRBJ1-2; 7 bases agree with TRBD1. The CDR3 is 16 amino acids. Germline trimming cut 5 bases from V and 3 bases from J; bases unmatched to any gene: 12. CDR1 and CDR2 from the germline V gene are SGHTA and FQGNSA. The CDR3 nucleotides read TGTGCCAGCAGCACAAGCCAACAGGGGTGGTACTATGGCTACACCTTC. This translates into CASSTSQQGWYYGYTF.

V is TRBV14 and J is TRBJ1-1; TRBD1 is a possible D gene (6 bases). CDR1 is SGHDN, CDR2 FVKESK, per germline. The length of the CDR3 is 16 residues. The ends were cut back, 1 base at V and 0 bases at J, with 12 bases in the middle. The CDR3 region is CASSQVGGFMNTEAFF. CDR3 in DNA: TGTGCCAGCAGCCAAGTAGGGGGATTTATGAACACTGAAGCTTTCTTT. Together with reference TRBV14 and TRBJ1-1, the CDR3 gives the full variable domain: EAGVTQFPSHSVIEKGQTVTLRCDPISGHDNLYWYRRVMGKEIKFLLHFVKESKQDESGMPNNRFLAERTGGTYSTLKVQPAELEDSGVYFCASSQVGGFMNTEAFFGQGTRLTVV.